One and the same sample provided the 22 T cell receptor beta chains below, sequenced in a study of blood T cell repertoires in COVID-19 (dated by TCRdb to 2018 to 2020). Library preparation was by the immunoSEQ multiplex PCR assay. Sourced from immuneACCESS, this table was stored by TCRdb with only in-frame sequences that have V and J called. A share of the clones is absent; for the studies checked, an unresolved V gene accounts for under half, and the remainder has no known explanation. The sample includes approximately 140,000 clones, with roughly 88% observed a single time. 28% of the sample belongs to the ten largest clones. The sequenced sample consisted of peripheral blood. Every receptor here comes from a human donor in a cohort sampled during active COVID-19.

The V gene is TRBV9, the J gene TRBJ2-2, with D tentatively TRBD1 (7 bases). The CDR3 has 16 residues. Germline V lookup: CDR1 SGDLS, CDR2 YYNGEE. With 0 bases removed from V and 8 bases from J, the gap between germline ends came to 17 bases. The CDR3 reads CASSVESGGGRGELFF. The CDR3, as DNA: TGTGCCAGCAGCGTAGAATCCGGAGGGGGCAGAGGGGAGCTGTTTTTT.

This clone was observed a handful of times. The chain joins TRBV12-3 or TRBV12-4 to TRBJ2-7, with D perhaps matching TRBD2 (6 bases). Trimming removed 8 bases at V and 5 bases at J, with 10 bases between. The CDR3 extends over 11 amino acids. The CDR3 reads CASGGMHEQYF. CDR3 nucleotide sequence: TGTGCCAGCGGGGGGATGCACGAGCAGTACTTC.

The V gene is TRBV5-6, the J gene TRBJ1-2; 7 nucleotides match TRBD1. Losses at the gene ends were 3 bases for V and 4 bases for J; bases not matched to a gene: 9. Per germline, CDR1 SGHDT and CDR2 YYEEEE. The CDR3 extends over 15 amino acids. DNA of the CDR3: TGTGCCAGCAGCTGGGGCGGGACAGCAACCTATGGCTACACCTTC. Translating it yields CASSWGGTATYGYTF.

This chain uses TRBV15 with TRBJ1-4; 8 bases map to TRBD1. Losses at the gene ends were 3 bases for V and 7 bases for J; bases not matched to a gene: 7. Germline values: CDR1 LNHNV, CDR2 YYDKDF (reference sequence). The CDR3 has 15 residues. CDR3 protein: CATSSNRGSGEKLFF. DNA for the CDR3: TGTGCCACCAGCAGCAACAGGGGGTCTGGTGAAAAACTGTTTTTT. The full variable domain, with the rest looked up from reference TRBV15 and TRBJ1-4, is DAMVIQNPRYQVTQFGKPVTLSCSQTLNHNVMYWYQQKSSQAPKLLFHYYDKDFNNEADTPDNFQSRRPNTSFCFLDIRSPGLGDTAMYLCATSSNRGSGEKLFFGSGTQLSVL.

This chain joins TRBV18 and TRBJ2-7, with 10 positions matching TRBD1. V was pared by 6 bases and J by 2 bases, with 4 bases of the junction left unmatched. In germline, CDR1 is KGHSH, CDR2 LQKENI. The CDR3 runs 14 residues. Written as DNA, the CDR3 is TGTGCCAGCTCGGCCGGGACAGGGGCCTACGAGCAGTACTTC. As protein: CASSAGTGAYEQYF.

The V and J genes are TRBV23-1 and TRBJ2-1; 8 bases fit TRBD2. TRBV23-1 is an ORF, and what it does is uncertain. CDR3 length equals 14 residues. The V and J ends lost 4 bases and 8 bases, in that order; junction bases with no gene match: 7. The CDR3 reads CASSLTGGPHEQFF. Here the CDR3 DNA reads TGCGCCAGCAGTCTGACGGGGGGGCCGCATGAGCAGTTCTTC.

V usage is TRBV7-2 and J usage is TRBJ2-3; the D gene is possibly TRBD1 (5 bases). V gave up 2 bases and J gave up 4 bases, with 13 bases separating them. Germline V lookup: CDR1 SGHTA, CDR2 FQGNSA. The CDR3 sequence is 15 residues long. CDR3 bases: TGTGCCAGCAGCTTATGGACAAGCCCCTCAGATACGCAGTATTTT. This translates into CASSLWTSPSDTQYF.

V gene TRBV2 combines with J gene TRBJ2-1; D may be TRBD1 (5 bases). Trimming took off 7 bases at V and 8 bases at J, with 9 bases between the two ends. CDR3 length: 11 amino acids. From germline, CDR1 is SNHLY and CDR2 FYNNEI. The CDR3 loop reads CASKVGDEQFF. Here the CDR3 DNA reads TGTGCCAGCAAGGTAGGGGATGAGCAGTTCTTC.

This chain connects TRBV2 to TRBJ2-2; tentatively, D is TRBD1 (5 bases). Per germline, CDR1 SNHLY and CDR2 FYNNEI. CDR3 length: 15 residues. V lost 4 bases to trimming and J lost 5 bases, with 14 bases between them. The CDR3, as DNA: TGTGCCAGCAGTGGAGGTGTGCAGGGAACCGGGGAGCTGTTTTTT. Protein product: CASSGGVQGTGELFF.

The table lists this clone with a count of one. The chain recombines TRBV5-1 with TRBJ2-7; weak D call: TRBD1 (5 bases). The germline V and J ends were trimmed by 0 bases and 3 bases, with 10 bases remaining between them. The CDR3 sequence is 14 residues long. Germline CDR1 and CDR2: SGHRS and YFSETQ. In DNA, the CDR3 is TGCGCCAGCAGCTTGGTGGACACCTACTACGAGCAGTACTTC. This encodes CASSLVDTYYEQYF.

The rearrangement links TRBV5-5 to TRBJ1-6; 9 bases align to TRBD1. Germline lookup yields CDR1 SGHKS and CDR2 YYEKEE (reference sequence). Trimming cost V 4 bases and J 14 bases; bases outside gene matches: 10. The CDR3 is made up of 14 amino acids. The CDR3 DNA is TGTGCCAGCAGCGTGGGACAGGGAATTTATTCCCTCCACTTT. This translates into CASSVGQGIYSLHF.

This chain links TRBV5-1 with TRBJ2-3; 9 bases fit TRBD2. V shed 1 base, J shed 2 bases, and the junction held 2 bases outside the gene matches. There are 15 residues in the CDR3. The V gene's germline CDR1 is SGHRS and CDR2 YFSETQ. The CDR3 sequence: CASSLSGGYTDTQYF. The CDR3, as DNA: TGCGCCAGCAGCTTGAGCGGGGGGTACACAGATACGCAGTATTTT. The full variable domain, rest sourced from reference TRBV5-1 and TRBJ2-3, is KAGVTQTPRYLIKTRGQQVTLSCSPISGHRSVSWYQQTPGQGLQFLFEYFSETQRNKGNFPGRFSGRQFSNSRSEMNVSTLELGDSALYLCASSLSGGYTDTQYFGPGTRLTVL.

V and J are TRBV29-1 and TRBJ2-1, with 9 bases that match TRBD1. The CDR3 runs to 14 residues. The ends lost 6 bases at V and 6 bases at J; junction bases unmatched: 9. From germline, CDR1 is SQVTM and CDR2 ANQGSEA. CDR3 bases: TGCAGCGTCCGGACCGGGACAGGGCCCAATGAGCAGTTCTTC. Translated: CSVRTGTGPNEQFF.

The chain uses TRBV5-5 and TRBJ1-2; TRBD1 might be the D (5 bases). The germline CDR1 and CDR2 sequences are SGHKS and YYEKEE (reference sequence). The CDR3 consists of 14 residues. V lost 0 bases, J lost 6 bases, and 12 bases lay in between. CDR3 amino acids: CASSLGQRFDGYTF. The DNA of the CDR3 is TGTGCCAGCAGCTTGGGACAGCGCTTCGATGGCTACACCTTC.

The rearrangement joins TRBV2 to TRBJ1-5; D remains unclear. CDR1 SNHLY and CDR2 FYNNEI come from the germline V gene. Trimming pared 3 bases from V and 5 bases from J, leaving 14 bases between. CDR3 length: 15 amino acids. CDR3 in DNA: TGTGCCAGCAGTGAGGCTCCAGGTTCTTATCAGCCCCAGCATTTT. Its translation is CASSEAPGSYQPQHF. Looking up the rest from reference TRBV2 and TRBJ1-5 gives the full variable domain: EPEVTQTPSHQVTQMGQEVILRCVPISNHLYFYWYRQILGQKVEFLVSFYNNEISEKSEIFDDQFSVERPDGSNFTLKIRSTKLEDSAMYFCASSEAPGSYQPQHFGDGTRLSIL.

The CDR3 loop is CASSQEGSFTYNEKLFF. CDR3 coding DNA: TGTGCCAGCAGCCAGGAGGGCTCGTTTACCTATAATGAAAAACTGTTTTTT. The J gene is TRBJ1-4, the V gene TRBV4-2, with unresolved D. This CDR3 comprises 17 residues. Germline values: CDR1 LGHNA, CDR2 YNFKEQ. V gave up 3 bases and J gave up 4 bases, with 18 bases separating them.

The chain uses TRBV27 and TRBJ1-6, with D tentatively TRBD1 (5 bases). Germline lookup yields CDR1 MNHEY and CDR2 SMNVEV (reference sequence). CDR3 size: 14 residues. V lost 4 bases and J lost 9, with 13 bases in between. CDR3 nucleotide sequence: TGTGCCAGCAGTTCAAGGGGCTTGGGTTCACCCCTCCACTTT. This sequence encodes CASSSRGLGSPLHF.

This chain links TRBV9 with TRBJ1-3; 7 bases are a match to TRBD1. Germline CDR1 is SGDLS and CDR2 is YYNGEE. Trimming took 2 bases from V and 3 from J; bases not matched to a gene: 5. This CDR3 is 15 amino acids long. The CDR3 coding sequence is TGTGCCAGCAGCGTCCAGGGGGTTGGTGGAAACACCATATATTTT. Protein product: CASSVQGVGGNTIYF.

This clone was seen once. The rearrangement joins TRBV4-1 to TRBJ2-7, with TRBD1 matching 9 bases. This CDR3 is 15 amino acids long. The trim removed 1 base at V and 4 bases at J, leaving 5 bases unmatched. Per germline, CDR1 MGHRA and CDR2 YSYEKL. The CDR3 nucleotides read TGCGCCAGCAGCCAAGTCCGGGACAGGGAATACGAGCAGTACTTC. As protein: CASSQVRDREYEQYF.

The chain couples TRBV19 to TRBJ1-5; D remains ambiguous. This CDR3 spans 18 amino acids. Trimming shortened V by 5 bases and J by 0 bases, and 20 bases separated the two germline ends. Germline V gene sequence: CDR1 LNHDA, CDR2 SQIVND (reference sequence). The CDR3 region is CASSPSRGRPDSNQPQHF. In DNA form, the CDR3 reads TGTGCCAGTAGTCCCTCCCGGGGAAGGCCCGATAGCAATCAGCCCCAGCATTTT. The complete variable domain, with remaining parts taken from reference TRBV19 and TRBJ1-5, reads DGGITQSPKYLFRKEGQNVTLSCEQNLNHDAMYWYRQDPGQGLRLIYYSQIVNDFQKGDIAEGYSVSREKKESFPLTVTSAQKNPTAFYLCASSPSRGRPDSNQPQHFGDGTRLSIL.

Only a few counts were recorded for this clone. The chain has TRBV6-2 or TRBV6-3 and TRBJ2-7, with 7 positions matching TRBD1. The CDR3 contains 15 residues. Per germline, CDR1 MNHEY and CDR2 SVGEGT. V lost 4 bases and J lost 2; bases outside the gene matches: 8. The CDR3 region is CASSSPRGSTYEQYF. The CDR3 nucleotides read TGTGCCAGCAGTTCCCCCAGGGGGTCCACCTACGAGCAGTACTTC.

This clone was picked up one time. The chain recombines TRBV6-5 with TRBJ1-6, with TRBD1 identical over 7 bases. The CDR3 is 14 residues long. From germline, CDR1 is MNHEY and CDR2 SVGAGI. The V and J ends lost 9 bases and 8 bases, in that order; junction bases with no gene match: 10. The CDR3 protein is CASSPQGGDSPLHF. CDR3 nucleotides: TGTGCCAGTAGCCCGCAGGGGGGAGATTCACCCCTCCACTTT.